This is a list of T cell receptor beta chains from one sample in a study of blood T cell repertoires in COVID-19. TCRdb's copy holds only in-frame clones and misses some; the assay was immunoSEQ multiplex PCR. The sample has around 130,000 clones, over 80% seen once. The sequencing input was peripheral blood. The source of these receptors is a man aged 40-49 years with active or convalescent COVID-19. Both conserved end residues are part of each CDR3. D genes are given only for firm matches. Only some rows state a clone size, as once, few, many or a class for expanded clones.

cdr3_aa cdr3_nt v_call d_call j_call clone_size
CAWGTGINEKLFF TGTGCCTGGGGGACAGGGATTAATGAAAAACTGTTTTTT TRBV30 TRBD1 TRBJ1-4 -
CASSYSQGGRDTEAFF TGTGCCAGCAGTTACTCCCAAGGGGGCAGGGACACTGAAGCTTTCTTT TRBV6-5 TRBD1 TRBJ1-1 -
CASSYSPGTGLHGYTF TGTGCCAGCAGTTACTCCCCTGGGACAGGGTTGCACGGCTACACCTTC TRBV6-5 TRBD1 TRBJ1-2 -
CASSLGTGALSGNTIYF TGTGCCAGCAGCTTGGGAACAGGTGCCCTCTCTGGAAACACCATATATTTT TRBV5-6 - TRBJ1-3 -
CASSHGGNQPQHF TGTGCCAGCAGCCACGGGGGGAATCAGCCCCAGCATTTT TRBV3-1/TRBV3-2 - TRBJ1-5 -
CASSQGSGSNQPQHF TGTGCCAGCAGCCAAGGTTCAGGGTCCAATCAGCCCCAGCATTTT TRBV3-1/TRBV3-2 - TRBJ1-5 -
CASSLATGSYGEQYF TGTGCCAGCAGCTTAGCAACAGGATCCTACGGGGAGCAGTACTTC TRBV7-2 - TRBJ2-7 -
CARSFLTTGGYEQYF TGTGCCAGAAGCTTTCTAACGACAGGGGGGTACGAGCAGTACTTC TRBV5-3 TRBD1 TRBJ2-7 -
CASSLGSGPYEQYF TGTGCCAGCAGTTTGGGGTCAGGGCCCTACGAGCAGTACTTC TRBV27 - TRBJ2-7 few
CATSDFAGTSGAPNIYNEQFF TGTGCCACCAGTGACTTTGCCGGGACTAGCGGGGCCCCGAACATTTACAATGAGCAGTTCTTC TRBV24-1 TRBD2 TRBJ2-1 -
CASSQGNREGGNGYTF TGCGCCAGCAGCCAAGGAAACAGGGAAGGGGGCAATGGCTACACCTTC TRBV4-3 TRBD1 TRBJ1-2 -
CASTIDRASTDTQYF TGTGCCAGCACTATTGACAGGGCGAGCACAGATACGCAGTATTTT TRBV6-5 TRBD1 TRBJ2-3 once
CASSQAPSGAYEQYF TGTGCCAGCAGCCAAGCGCCTAGCGGAGCCTACGAGCAGTACTTC TRBV3-1/TRBV3-2 TRBD2 TRBJ2-7 -
CASSTGTGDPFYGYTF TGTGCCAGCAGCACCGGGACAGGGGACCCCTTCTATGGCTACACCTTC TRBV7-9 TRBD1 TRBJ1-2 -
CASSIKRRGATNTGELFF TGTGCCAGCAGCATCAAACGGCGGGGGGCCACGAACACCGGGGAGCTGTTTTTT TRBV11-2 TRBD2 TRBJ2-2 -
CASRHRDRGTYNSPLHF TGTGCCAGCAGGCACCGGGACAGGGGTACCTATAATTCACCCCTCCACTTT TRBV3-1/TRBV3-2 TRBD1 TRBJ1-6 -
CAIGSGPNYGYTF TGTGCCATCGGAAGCGGCCCCAACTATGGCTACACCTTC TRBV10-3 - TRBJ1-2 -
CASSSGTGGSGANVLTF TGTGCCAGCAGCTCCGGGACAGGGGGCTCTGGGGCCAACGTCCTGACTTTC TRBV9 TRBD1 TRBJ2-6 -
CASSLSRLAGGSTGELFF TGTGCCAGCAGTTTATCGCGACTAGCGGGGGGTAGTACCGGGGAGCTGTTTTTT TRBV27 TRBD2 TRBJ2-2 -
CAMGTGDSNQPQHF TGTGCCATGGGGACAGGGGATAGCAATCAGCCCCAGCATTTT TRBV10-3 TRBD1 TRBJ1-5 -
CASRTTSGGSKETQYF TGTGCCAGCAGAACAACTAGCGGGGGCTCTAAAGAGACCCAGTACTTC TRBV7-9 TRBD2 TRBJ2-5 -
CASNLGTGVYGYTF TGTGCCAGTAACTTGGGGACAGGGGTCTATGGCTACACCTTC TRBV19 TRBD1 TRBJ1-2 -
CASSGGWGLGTYEQYF TGTGCCAGCAGCGGTGGCTGGGGCTTGGGGACCTACGAGCAGTACTTC TRBV5-4 - TRBJ2-7 few